The 20 T cell receptor beta chains below were found in one sample sequenced in a study of CD8+ T cells in alopecia areata. Extraction and reverse transcription of RNA yielded cDNA as the sequencing template. TCRdb's table, derived via immunoSEQ multiplex PCR, lists solely in-frame clones and lacks some. The sample has over 15,000 clones, 50% to 70% seen once. As for treatment: oral pan-JAK inhibitor, 5-10 mg twice daily. Researchers gathered lesional scalp punch biopsies and peripheral blood from patients with alopecia areata. Sequences were derived from skin, sampled at week 4, from a patient treated with tofacitinib. The origin of the receptors is a human donor with alopecia areata.

This clone was picked up a small number of times. The chain is built from TRBV5-6 and TRBJ2-7; D unclear. The CDR3 runs 11 residues. Trimming cost V 4 bases and J 7 bases, with 9 bases left between them. Germline lookup yields CDR1 SGHDT and CDR2 YYEEEE. CDR3 in DNA: TGTGCCAGCAGCCTGGTATCAGAGCAGTACTTC. This encodes CASSLVSEQYF.

Here the CDR3 DNA reads TGCGCCAGCAGCTTGGGACAGGGGGAGCAGTACTTC. Translation: CASSLGQGEQYF. V and J are TRBV5-1 and TRBJ2-5; 9 nucleotides agree with TRBD1. The V gene's germline CDR1 is SGHRS and CDR2 YFSETQ. V lost 0 bases and J lost 11; bases outside the gene matches: 2. The CDR3 spans 12 residues.

This chain uses TRBV4-3 with TRBJ2-5; D unclear. V gave up 0 bases and J gave up 2 bases, with 13 bases separating them. The CDR3 has 16 residues. In germline, CDR1 is LGHNA, CDR2 YSLEER. CDR3 residues: CASSQDQNGGQETQYF. CDR3 sequence (DNA): TGCGCCAGCAGCCAAGATCAGAATGGCGGTCAAGAGACCCAGTACTTC.

The CDR3 DNA reads TGTGCCAGCAGCCCGCGGGGGGGAGGGCCCCAAGAGACCCAGTACTTC. The encoded protein is CASSPRGGGPQETQYF. The V and J genes are TRBV7-6 and TRBJ2-5, with 9 bases identical to TRBD2. The CDR3 is 16 residues long. Per the germline V gene, CDR1 is SGHVS and CDR2 is FNYEAQ. V was clipped by 5 bases and J by 1 base; unmatched bases: 8.

The chain couples TRBV18 to TRBJ1-2, with 9 bases that match TRBD1. This CDR3 comprises 15 residues. CDR1 is KGHSH, CDR2 LQKENI, per germline. The junction had 10 bases not matched to a gene; V was cut back by 3 bases and J by 8 bases. CDR3 bases: TGTGCCAGCTCACCCGGGACAGGGATTTCGGGAGGCTACACCTTC. Amino acids: CASSPGTGISGGYTF.

J is TRBJ2-2 and V is TRBV6-4; 7 bases agree with TRBD2. Germline V gives CDR1 MRHNA, CDR2 SNTAGT. The V segment lost 3 bases and the J segment 6 bases; nucleotides outside the gene matches: 4. This CDR3 has 14 residues. The CDR3 bases are TGTGCCAGCAGTGAGCAGCGGGGCCCCGGGGAGCTGTTTTTT. This translates into CASSEQRGPGELFF.

The CDR3 coding sequence is TGTGCCAGCAGCTTCCGGACAGGCTCCAATCAGCCCCAGCATTTT. It translates to CASSFRTGSNQPQHF. The gene calls are TRBV5-6 and TRBJ1-5, with TRBD1 identical over 7 bases. CDR3 size: 15 residues. Trimming took 2 bases from V and 3 from J; bases not matched to a gene: 5. Germline V gene data show CDR1 as SGHDT and CDR2 as YYEEEE.

The chain links TRBV2 to TRBJ2-3; no clear D. The CDR3 has 12 amino acids. The V gene's germline CDR1 is SNHLY and CDR2 FYNNEI. Trimming shortened V by 4 bases and J by 5 bases, and 7 bases separated the two germline ends. In DNA form, the CDR3 reads TGTGCCAGCAGTGTCCGAGGAGATACGCAGTATTTT. Protein: CASSVRGDTQYF.

This clone was counted only a few times. This chain uses TRBV7-3 with TRBJ1-6; a possible D gene is TRBD1 (5 bases). Germline loops: CDR1 SGHTA, CDR2 FQGTGA. The length of the CDR3 is 16 residues. The V end lost 4 bases, the J end lost 5 bases, and 15 bases lay between the germline ends. The CDR3 region has the DNA TGTGCCAGCAGCTATAACGGGGGATGGGATAATTCACCCCTCCACTTT. Translating gives CASSYNGGWDNSPLHF.

This rearrangement joins TRBV5-1 to TRBJ2-3; 7 bases match TRBD1. This CDR3 has 14 residues. CDR1 and CDR2 from the germline V gene are SGHRS and YFSETQ. J was trimmed by 2 bases and V by 6 bases; bases with no gene match: 6. The CDR3 DNA reads as TGCGCCAGCACCCTCCAGGGGGTCACAGATACGCAGTATTTT. This encodes CASTLQGVTDTQYF. The full variable domain, with the rest looked up from reference TRBV5-1 and TRBJ2-3, is KAGVTQTPRYLIKTRGQQVTLSCSPISGHRSVSWYQQTPGQGLQFLFEYFSETQRNKGNFPGRFSGRQFSNSRSEMNVSTLELGDSALYLCASTLQGVTDTQYFGPGTRLTVL.

V is TRBV2 and J is TRBJ2-3, with a tentative D call TRBD2 (5 bases). Germline-derived CDR1 and CDR2 are SNHLY and FYNNEI. The length of the CDR3 is 13 residues. Deletions cut 8 bases from V and 1 base from J, with 10 bases between. For the CDR3, the DNA is TGTGCCAGCGAAGCCGGGGGCACAGATACGCAGTATTTT. This codes for CASEAGGTDTQYF.

The CDR3 loop is CASSQLGQGAEAFF. The CDR3 coding sequence is TGTGCCAGCAGCCAACTTGGACAGGGGGCTGAAGCTTTCTTT. The genes are TRBV6-1 and TRBJ1-1, with 10 bases matching TRBD1. Germline CDR1 MNHNS, CDR2 SASEGT. The CDR3 contains 14 residues. V lost 6 bases, J lost 6 bases, and 7 bases stayed unmatched.

This clone came up a few times. The chain recombines TRBV28 with TRBJ2-7, with a tentative D call TRBD2 (6 bases). Germline V lookup: CDR1 MDHEN, CDR2 SYDVKM. Trimming removed 8 bases from V and 1 base from J, with 12 bases in between. The CDR3 runs to 13 residues. CDR3 DNA: TGTGCCAGCGATGGAGGGCCTTCCTACGAGCAGTACTTC. Residues: CASDGGPSYEQYF.

This sequence joins TRBV6-5 and TRBJ1-2; weak D call: TRBD1 (5 bases). The CDR3 has 15 residues. V lost 6 bases, J lost 6 bases, and 20 bases lay in between. The V gene's germline CDR1 is MNHEY and CDR2 SVGAGI. CDR3 sequence reads: CASSPTGEGRHGYTF. The CDR3 nucleotides read TGTGCCAGCAGCCCTACGGGGGAGGGACGACATGGCTACACCTTC.

This clone is large. The chain uses TRBV25-1 and TRBJ1-6, with D perhaps TRBD1 (5 bases). The CDR3 totals 16 residues. Trimming took 1 base from V and 7 from J, leaving 14 bases between them. The germline gives CDR1 MGHDK, CDR2 SYGVNS. CDR3 nucleotide sequence: TGTGCCAGCAGTGAATGGGAGGGCCGGGGGAATTCACCCCTCCACTTT. It translates to CASSEWEGRGNSPLHF.

The chain is built from TRBV2 and TRBJ2-5; possible D gene TRBD1, 7 bases. The CDR3 covers 13 residues. The germline gives CDR1 SNHLY, CDR2 FYNNEI. V shed 11 bases and J shed 3 bases, with 16 bases lying between them. CDR3 sequence reads: CAAKGGTEETQYF. CDR3 DNA sequence: TGTGCCGCAAAAGGGGGGACAGAAGAGACCCAGTACTTC.

The V call is TRBV28, the J call TRBJ2-3; a possible D gene is TRBD2 (6 bases). Germline assignment: CDR1 MDHEN and CDR2 SYDVKM. The CDR3 contains 13 residues. V lost 4 bases and J lost 1, with 6 bases in between. DNA of the CDR3: TGTGCCAGCAGTTCGGGAGGCACAGATACGCAGTATTTT. It codes for CASSSGGTDTQYF.

The chain is built from TRBV6-1 and TRBJ2-2; 9 bases align to TRBD2. V trimming: 6 bases; J trimming: 1 base; junction bases outside the gene matches: 3. The CDR3 has 15 residues. Germline V gene data show CDR1 as MNHNS and CDR2 as SASEGT. CDR3 protein: CASSELAGNTGELFF. The DNA of the CDR3 is TGTGCCAGCAGCGAACTAGCGGGGAACACCGGGGAGCTGTTTTTT.

V is TRBV28 and J is TRBJ1-2; 8 bases map to TRBD1. Germline V lookup: CDR1 MDHEN, CDR2 SYDVKM. V lost 7 bases to trimming and J lost 4 bases; unmatched junction nucleotides: 8. The CDR3 has 14 residues. In nucleotides, the CDR3 is TGTGCCAGCACCCGACCGGGACAGGCCTATGGCTACACCTTC. It encodes CASTRPGQAYGYTF.

Only a few counts were recorded for this clone. The chain joins TRBV5-6 to TRBJ2-1; 9 nucleotides line up with TRBD1. The V segment lost 0 bases and the J segment 8 bases; nucleotides outside the gene matches: 9. There are 16 residues in the CDR3. Germline values: CDR1 SGHDT, CDR2 YYEEEE. The CDR3 protein is CASSLGAGQGKDEQFF. The CDR3 region has the DNA TGTGCCAGCAGCTTGGGAGCAGGACAGGGGAAGGATGAGCAGTTCTTC.